Listed below are T cell receptor beta chains from one sample, sequenced in a study of T cells in Graves' hyperthyroidism and ophthalmopathy. TCRdb re-derived calls from the multiplex PCR reads in MiXCR, one entry per CDR3 protein. The data hold 400,000 to 500,000 distinct CDR3 sequences, with roughly 15% observed a single time. Sequenced material: blood. The receptors here all came from a woman aged 18-29 years with Graves' hyperthyroidism. Each CDR3 is given with its conserved first and last residue. The D gene is left open where the match is weak. Only some rows state a clone size, as once, few, many or a class for expanded clones.

D	length	size	J	V	CDR3	DNA
TRBD2	19	many	TRBJ2-2	TRBV10-1	CAGQYSGTSGRENTGELFF	TGCGCCGGACAGTACTCCGGGACTAGCGGGAGGGAGAACACCGGGGAGCTGTTTTTT
NA	13	many	TRBJ2-3	TRBV20-1	CSAQRDGTDTQYF	TGCAGTGCCCAGAGGGACGGCACAGATACGCAGTATTTT
NA	11	many	TRBJ2-3	TRBV7-2	CASSRTDTQYF	TGTGCCAGCAGCCGCACAGATACGCAGTATTTT
TRBD1	13	NA	TRBJ1-1	TRBV6-1	CASSNRQGTEAFF	TGTGCCAGCAGTAATCGACAGGGGACTGAAGCTTTCTTT
TRBD2	16	NA	TRBJ2-1	TRBV12-3/TRBV12-4	CASSGTSGGGSNEQFF	TGTGCCAGCAGCGGGACTAGCGGGGGAGGTTCGAATGAGCAGTTCTTC
TRBD2	16	many	TRBJ2-1	TRBV5-1	CASSLRLAGLNNEQFF	TGCGCCAGCAGCTTGAGGCTAGCGGGTCTCAACAATGAGCAGTTCTTC
NA	13	many	TRBJ2-3	TRBV12-3/TRBV12-4	CASREGGKDTQYF	TGTGCCAGCAGGGAGGGCGGAAAAGATACGCAGTATTTT
TRBD2	15	many	TRBJ2-7	TRBV27	CASSLRGTRAYEQYF	TGTGCCAGCAGTTTAAGGGGGACTAGAGCCTACGAGCAGTACTTC
TRBD2	15	NA	TRBJ2-3	TRBV29-1	CSVEGLAGSTDTQYF	TGCAGCGTTGAGGGACTAGCGGGTAGCACAGATACGCAGTATTTT
NA	14	many	TRBJ2-1	TRBV11-2	CASSLVLAVNEQFF	TGTGCCAGCAGCTTAGTACTAGCTGTCAATGAGCAGTTCTTC
TRBD2	16	NA	TRBJ2-1	TRBV24-1	CATSGGGTSSYNEQFF	TGTGCCACCAGTGGGGGAGGGACTAGCTCCTACAATGAGCAGTTCTTC
NA	14	many	TRBJ1-1	TRBV3-1	CASSQEGTLTEAFF	TGTGCCAGCAGCCAAGAAGGGACGCTCACTGAAGCTTTCTTT
NA	17	few	TRBJ1-1	TRBV28	CASSLSALKKPHIEAFF	TGTGCCAGCAGTTTATCCGCCCTAAAAAAACCCCACATTGAAGCTTTCTTT
TRBD2	14	NA	TRBJ2-3	TRBV29-1	CSVGASGRGDTQYF	TGCAGCGTTGGGGCTAGCGGGAGAGGGGATACGCAGTATTTT
NA	13	NA	TRBJ1-1	TRBV4-3	CASSQNGGTEAFF	TGCGCCAGCAGCCAAAACGGGGGCACTGAAGCTTTCTTT
TRBD2	15	many	TRBJ2-3	TRBV20-1	CSARPRVAGTDTQYF	TGCAGTGCTAGACCTCGAGTAGCGGGAACAGATACGCAGTATTTT
NA	13	few	TRBJ1-1	TRBV30	CAWSPGEPPEAFF	TGTGCCTGGAGTCCGGGGGAGCCTCCTGAAGCTTTCTTT
NA	14	few	TRBJ2-3	TRBV12-3/TRBV12-4	CASSQRASTDTQYF	TGTGCCAGCAGTCAACGCGCCAGCACAGATACGCAGTATTTT
TRBD1	17	many	TRBJ1-1	TRBV3-1	CASSQEQGTRIYTEAFF	TGTGCCAGCAGCCAAGAACAGGGGACACGTATCTACACTGAAGCTTTCTTT
NA	15	few	TRBJ2-3	TRBV7-9	CASSFDGLGTDTQYF	TGTGCCAGCAGCTTCGACGGATTAGGCACAGATACGCAGTATTTT
NA	15	many	TRBJ2-3	TRBV11-2	CASSLIAGFTDTQYF	TGTGCCAGCAGCTTAATCGCAGGGTTCACAGATACGCAGTATTTT